This T cell receptor (beta chain) is from a study of T-cell memory formation after mild COVID-19. One entry per CDR3 protein, called by TCRdb with MiXCR from the 5' RACE reads. Of a few hundred thousand distinct CDR3 sequences in the sample, approximately 20% are singletons; the top ten hold roughly 20%. Points on this clonotype: Its antigen is still unknown.

Overall study results and limits: CD4+ contracting clones lay mainly in CM and EM, CD8+ ones in EMRA.

This CDR3 spans 17 amino acids. Losses at the gene ends were 2 bases for V and 7 bases for J; bases not matched to a gene: 11. Per germline, CDR1 MNHNY and CDR2 SVGAGI (reference sequence). The V call is TRBV6-6, the J call TRBJ1-5; TRBD1 matches 10 bases. The receptor comes from a man aged 18 to 29 who had mild COVID-19 (a few samples of this study predate the infection). Cell type and time point are not known. Source material: PBMCs or a T cell subset sorted from them (not recorded which). Written as DNA, the CDR3 is TGTGCCAGCAGTTACCCACCGGACAGGGGGTTTTTCCAGCCCCAGCATTTT. As protein: CASSYPPDRGFFQPQHF.